The 10 T cell receptor beta chains below come from one sample, sequenced in a study of blood T cell repertoires in COVID-19. Profiled with immunoSEQ multiplex PCR; TCRdb holds only in-frame clones, not every one. The sample records roughly 200,000 clones, around four fifths being singletons. The sequenced sample was peripheral blood. These TCRs come from a middle-aged man with active or convalescent COVID-19.

The genes are TRBV6-5 and TRBJ1-1, with TRBD1 matching over 7 bases. The CDR3 runs 12 residues. Germline assignment: CDR1 MNHEY and CDR2 SVGAGI. V was pared by 1 base and J by 7 bases, with 0 bases of the junction left unmatched. The CDR3 loop reads CASSYWDSEAFF. In DNA, the CDR3 is TGTGCCAGCAGTTACTGGGACAGTGAAGCTTTCTTT.

In its sample, this clone was seen a few times. V and J are TRBV3-1 (or the pseudogene TRBV3-2) and TRBJ2-7, with D tentatively TRBD2 (5 bases). Germline values: CDR1 LGHDT, CDR2 YNNKEL (reference sequence). The CDR3 totals 14 residues. The ends were cut back, 3 bases at V and 0 bases at J, with 9 bases in the middle. CDR3 region: CASSQSGYSYEQYF. The CDR3 DNA reads as TGTGCCAGCAGCCAGAGCGGCTACTCCTACGAGCAGTACTTC.

The rearrangement uses TRBV5-1 and TRBJ2-5, with D possibly matching TRBD2 (6 bases). V shed 4 bases and J shed 5 bases, with 12 bases lying between them. Per germline, CDR1 SGHRS and CDR2 YFSETQ. This CDR3 is 13 amino acids long. The CDR3 bases are TGCGCCAGCAGCCCGGAGGGGTGGGAGACCCAGTACTTC. It translates to CASSPEGWETQYF.

This clone has a handful of counts. The CDR3 nucleotides read TGTGCCAGCAGCTTGAGATGGTCAACTCGACTGGCCTACAATGAGCAGTTCTTC. The encoded protein is CASSLRWSTRLAYNEQFF. The chain couples TRBV7-2 to TRBJ2-1; D ambiguous. The CDR3 length is 18 residues. V lost 3 bases to trimming and J lost 2 bases, with 20 bases between them. The germline V gene encodes CDR1 SGHTA and CDR2 FQGNSA.

This clone occurred once. The chain couples TRBV11-2 to TRBJ1-3, with D unclear. In germline, CDR1 is SGHAT, CDR2 FQNNGV. The length of the CDR3 is 16 residues. The V gene lost 4 bases and the J gene lost 0 bases, with 13 bases spanning the gap. This chain's CDR3 is CASSSQLSPSGNTIYF. The CDR3, as DNA: TGTGCCAGCAGCTCACAGCTATCACCCTCTGGAAACACCATATATTTT.

This clone was detected only once. The chain employs TRBV6-1 and TRBJ2-7; TRBD2 aligns across 14 bases. V was pared by 1 base and J by 2 bases, with 7 bases of the junction left unmatched. Germline-derived CDR1 and CDR2 are MNHNS and SASEGT. There are 18 residues in the CDR3. CDR3 nucleotide sequence: TGTGCCAGCAGTGAAGGAGGACTAGCGGGAGGCTTGACCTACGAGCAGTACTTC. Translating gives CASSEGGLAGGLTYEQYF.

This clone has just a few counts. The rearrangement uses TRBV5-1 and TRBJ2-7; no clear D gene. CDR3 length equals 14 residues. Per germline, CDR1 SGHRS and CDR2 YFSETQ. With 1 base removed from V and 1 base from J, the gap between germline ends came to 9 bases. CDR3 sequence reads: CASSLKSSSYEQYF. Here the CDR3 DNA reads TGCGCCAGCAGCTTGAAATCTAGTTCCTACGAGCAGTACTTC. The whole variable domain, remainder taken from reference TRBV5-1 and TRBJ2-7, is KAGVTQTPRYLIKTRGQQVTLSCSPISGHRSVSWYQQTPGQGLQFLFEYFSETQRNKGNFPGRFSGRQFSNSRSEMNVSTLELGDSALYLCASSLKSSSYEQYFGPGTRLTVT.

V and J are TRBV5-5 and TRBJ1-3, with D maybe TRBD1 (5 bases). The V gene lost 2 bases and the J gene lost 2 bases, with 8 bases spanning the gap. The CDR3 contains 14 residues. Looked up from germline, CDR1 is SGHKS and CDR2 is YYEKEE (reference sequence). This CDR3 reads CASSFGGTGNTIYF. The DNA for the CDR3 is TGTGCCAGCAGCTTCGGGGGTACTGGAAACACCATATATTTT.

The chain employs TRBV5-5 and TRBJ2-7, with TRBD1 matching 7 bases. Per the germline V gene, CDR1 is SGHKS and CDR2 is YYEKEE (reference sequence). With V trimmed by 1 base and J by 0 bases, 10 bases remained unmatched. The CDR3 consists of 17 residues. CDR3 loop: CASSLSLGQFSSYEQYF. The DNA of the CDR3 is TGTGCCAGCAGCTTGAGTTTGGGACAGTTCAGCTCCTACGAGCAGTACTTC.

V and J are TRBV19 and TRBJ2-3, with 9 nucleotides matching TRBD2. The V gene end was trimmed by 4 bases and the J gene end by 0 bases; junction bases not matched to a gene: 2. This CDR3 is 15 amino acids long. In germline, CDR1 is LNHDA, CDR2 SQIVND (reference sequence). CDR3 residues: CASSNLAGSTDTQYF. The CDR3 DNA reads as TGTGCCAGTAGTAATCTAGCGGGGAGCACAGATACGCAGTATTTT.